This TCR beta chain derives from a study of PD-L1 blockade in urothelial cancer. Study information: As for prior chemotherapy regimens, patients had received 0 to 3. Blood analyses occurred 3 weeks (second dose) and 6 weeks post treatment start.

As for time point: peripheral blood 6 weeks after treatment start. Samples spanned pretreatment and treatment, with 1 to 8 time points per patient. Data came from immunoSEQ multiplex PCR; TCRdb stores just in-frame clones and leaves some out. The sample comprises roughly 120,000 clones, approximately 89% of which are singletons, and around 4% rests with the top ten. The V gene lost 5 bases and the J gene lost 2 bases, with 17 bases spanning the gap. CDR1 and CDR2 (germline): SGHTA, FQGTGA. The CDR3 is 16 amino acids. This chain uses TRBV7-3 with TRBJ2-3; D possibly corresponds to TRBD1 (6 bases). The sample was PBMCs, taken around atezolizumab (anti-PD-L1) treatment. The receptor was derived from a man aged 60-69 years with urothelial cancer. In nucleotides, the CDR3 is TGTGCCAGCAGCCTTCAACAGGGAACGGACACAGATACGCAGTATTTT. Translation gives CASSLQQGTDTDTQYF.